This T cell receptor beta chain was sequenced in a study of T cell responses to AZD1222 COVID-19 vaccine. Using immunoSEQ multiplex PCR, the repertoire was profiled, and TCRdb retains in-frame clones only, with some absent. The sample contains roughly 150,000 clones, about nine tenths of which appear only once. The clonotype comes from an adult in good health. Sequences were derived from peripheral blood, sampled on day 0 of AZD1222 vaccination.

CDR3 coding DNA: TGCGCCAGCAGCGTCGACAGGGGTCGTCCCCACCAAGAGACCCAGTACTTC. Translation: CASSVDRGRPHQETQYF. V and J are TRBV5-1 and TRBJ2-5; 8 bases are shared with TRBD1. Germline loops: CDR1 SGHRS, CDR2 YFSETQ. The V and J ends lost 4 bases and 0 bases, in that order; junction bases with no gene match: 11. The CDR3 is 17 residues long.